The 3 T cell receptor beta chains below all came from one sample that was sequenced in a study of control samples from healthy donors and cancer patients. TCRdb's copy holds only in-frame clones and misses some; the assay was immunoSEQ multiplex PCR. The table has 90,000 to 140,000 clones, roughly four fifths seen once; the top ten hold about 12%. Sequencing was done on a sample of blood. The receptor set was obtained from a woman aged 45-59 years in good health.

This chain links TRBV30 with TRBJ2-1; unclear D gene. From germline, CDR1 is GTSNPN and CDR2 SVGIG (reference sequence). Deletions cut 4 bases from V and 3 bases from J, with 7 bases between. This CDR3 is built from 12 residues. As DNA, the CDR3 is TGTGCCTGGAATGGATTCTACAATGAGCAGTTCTTC. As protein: CAWNGFYNEQFF.

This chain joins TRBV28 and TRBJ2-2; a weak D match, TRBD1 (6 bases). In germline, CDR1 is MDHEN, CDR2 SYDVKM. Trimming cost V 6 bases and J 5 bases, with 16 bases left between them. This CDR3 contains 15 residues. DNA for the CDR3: TGTGCCAGCAGCCGTCTAGGGGGTGGGACCGGGGAGCTGTTTTTT. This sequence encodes CASSRLGGGTGELFF.

CDR3: CAWSRRQTYGYTF. Here the CDR3 DNA reads TGTGCCTGGAGTCGGCGACAGACCTATGGCTACACCTTC. V and J are TRBV30 and TRBJ1-2; possibly TRBD1 for D (5 bases). Germline values: CDR1 GTSNPN, CDR2 SVGIG (reference sequence). The CDR3 runs to 13 residues. Trimming stripped 2 bases from V and 4 bases from J, with 11 bases between.